This record concerns one T cell receptor (beta chain) sequence. Its target is unknown. Some clones are missing from TCRdb's copy, which holds only in-frame ones; the method was immunoSEQ multiplex PCR. Among roughly 180,000 clones, around 90% were seen once, and the ten largest hold approximately 1.9%. Some second doses came at about 4 weeks and others at about 12 weeks; these were pooled. This record belongs to a study of T cell responses to AZD1222 COVID-19 vaccine. Regarding the study as a whole: Among those given AZD1222, only five or six were seropositive at baseline. Spike-specific TCR breadth and depth grew following two AZD1222 doses.

The CDR3 has 14 amino acids. Germline V CDR1 and CDR2: MNHEY, SVGEGT. V lost 2 bases to trimming and J lost 12 bases; unmatched junction nucleotides: 8. The sample here was peripheral blood, taken 28 days after the second AZD1222 dose. J is TRBJ1-4 and V is TRBV6-2 or TRBV6-3, with 8 positions matching TRBD1. The sequence derives from an adult who received the AZD1222 COVID-19 vaccine. The DNA of the CDR3 is TGTGCCAGCAGTTACCGGGGACAGGTTAATCAACTGTTTTTT. Translating gives CASSYRGQVNQLFF.